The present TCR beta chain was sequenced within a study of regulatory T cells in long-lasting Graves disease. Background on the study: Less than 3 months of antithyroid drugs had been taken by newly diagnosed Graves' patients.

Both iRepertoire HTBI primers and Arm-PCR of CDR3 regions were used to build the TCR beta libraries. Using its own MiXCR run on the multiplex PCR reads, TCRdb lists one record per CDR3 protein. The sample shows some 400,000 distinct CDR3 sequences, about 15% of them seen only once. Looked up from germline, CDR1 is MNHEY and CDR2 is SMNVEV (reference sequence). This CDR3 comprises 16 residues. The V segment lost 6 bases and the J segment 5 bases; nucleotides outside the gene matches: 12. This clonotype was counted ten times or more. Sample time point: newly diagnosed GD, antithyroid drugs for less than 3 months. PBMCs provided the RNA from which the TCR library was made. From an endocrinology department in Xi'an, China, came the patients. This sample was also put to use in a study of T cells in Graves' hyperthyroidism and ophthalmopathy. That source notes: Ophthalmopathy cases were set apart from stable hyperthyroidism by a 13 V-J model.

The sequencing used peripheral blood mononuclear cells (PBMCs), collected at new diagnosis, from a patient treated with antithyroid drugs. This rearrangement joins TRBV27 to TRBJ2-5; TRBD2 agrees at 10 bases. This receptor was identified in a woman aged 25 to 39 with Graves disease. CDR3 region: CASSSNLAGEFETQYF. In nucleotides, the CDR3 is TGTGCCAGCAGCTCAAACCTAGCGGGAGAGTTCGAGACCCAGTACTTC.